One TCR beta chain is described in this entry. As originally analysed: Estimated nucleated cell counts came from reference gene primer amplification. Data came from immunoSEQ multiplex PCR; TCRdb stores just in-frame clones and leaves some out. D and trimming were read from the DNA, whereas the V and J calls and clone size are those reported in that table. The table shows fewer than 150,000 clones, with about 72% occurring only once. The CDR3 totals 16 residues. With V trimmed by 3 bases and J by 4 bases, 6 bases remained unmatched. In germline, CDR1 is SGHAT, CDR2 FQNNGV. The source of the sample is a study of blood T cell repertoires in COVID-19.

The chain uses TRBV11-2 and TRBJ2-3; TRBD2 agrees at 11 bases. This receptor was identified in a man aged 55 to 70 who had recovered from COVID-19. Sequencing used peripheral blood. CDR3 protein: CASSFIAGGPPDTQYF. The DNA of the CDR3 is TGTGCCAGCAGCTTTATAGCGGGAGGGCCCCCAGATACGCAGTATTTT.